This TCR beta chain comes out of a study of cytomegalovirus exposure and HLA in healthy donors. Concerning this clone itself: The antigen remains undetermined.

Regarding the study as a whole: In a later analysis, TCR beta V- and J-gene trimming was associated with a missense DCLRE1C variant.

CDR3 length equals 15 residues. V dropped 4 bases and J dropped 2; count of bases not matched to a gene: 7. Germline CDR1 and CDR2: PRHDT and FYEKMQ (reference sequence). The PCR made use of 60 Vbeta and 13 Jbeta primers. Method: immunoSEQ multiplex PCR; TCRdb's copy keeps in-frame clones and lacks some. The sample holds some 140,000 clones, more than 75% seen once. The source material was PBMCs. This receptor was identified in a man aged 25 to 40 in good health and CMV-seropositive. The chain is built from TRBV13 and TRBJ1-2; 7 nucleotides agree with TRBD1. The CDR3 region is CASSSESGGNYGYTF. The CDR3 DNA reads TGTGCCAGCAGCTCGGAATCAGGGGGAAACTATGGCTACACCTTC.